This paragraph reports one T cell receptor beta chain. The entry originates in a study of shared clonotypes between healthy human individuals. This CDR3 is 15 amino acids long. CDR1 is MRHNA, CDR2 SNTAGT, per germline. V shed 3 bases and J 8 bases; nucleotides not matched to a gene: 11. Original methodology: Junction-only sequences without quality scores were provided by ImmunoSEQ, so filtering was different. The repertoire was sequenced with immunoSEQ multiplex PCR; TCRdb's copy has only in-frame clones and lacks some. V, J and clone size are taken as reported in that table, and D and trimming were inferred from the DNA itself. This table has 1.5 million to 2.5 million clones, around 96% appearing once. Terminally differentiated effector memory CD45RA+ cells were excluded from the naive CD8 cells, which were CD45RO-negative and positively selected for CCR7.

The receptor comes from a man younger than 35 in good health. The sequencing input was naive CD8+ T cells sorted from blood. The gene calls are TRBV6-4 and TRBJ1-2, with TRBD1 identical over 8 bases. The CDR3 region has the DNA TGTGCCAGCAGTGAATTTTTCCGGACAGGGCACGGCTACACCTTC. It translates to CASSEFFRTGHGYTF.